This T cell receptor beta chain is drawn from a study of T cells after posttransplantation cyclophosphamide (dated by TCRdb to about 2016). About the investigation overall: T cell repertoire reconstitution was tracked by TRB sequencing after myeloablative bone marrow transplantation in which posttransplantation cyclophosphamide was used as GVHD prophylaxis. Antigen receptor sequencing was done on samples from a few dozen PTCy-treated patients and from approximately 15 related bone marrow donors of those patients. Blood from every one of the 30 to 40 PTCy patients who had 1-year posttransplant specimens underwent TRB sequencing. Up to roughly 3 additional blood samples from 2 to 5.2 years after transplant were also TRB-sequenced in 3 patients, as was pretransplant blood from 4 patients. Because TRA and TRB clonality correlated tightly in roughly nine samples, the subsequent TCR analyses were limited to TRB only. Public TRB sequences were queried against a database of over 3,500 sequences associated with responses to pathogens, tumor antigens, self-antigens and alloantigens.

The treatment or condition label of this sample denotes: high-dose cyclophosphamide on days +3 and +4 as single-agent GVHD prophylaxis. Busulfan and fludarabine conditioning, a related or unrelated marrow graft, and cyclophosphamide on days +3 and +4 were given to PTCy patients. The PTCy-treated patients were enrolled in a prospective multi-institutional clinical trial. Mononuclear cells from peripheral blood and bone marrow were separated by Ficoll-Hypaque density centrifugation and then cryopreserved. On this clone: There is no known antigen for this receptor. It has no much larger one-base neighbor in the sample; base qualities were not kept.

Overall results and qualifications from the work: Donor-recipient similarity was low at 1-2 months but increased during the first year, and donor CD8+ memory clones often dominated later blood repertoires. The TRB repertoires of T cells infiltrating skin or GI tract showed only limited overlap with the TRB repertoires of T cells in blood. Across 45 or so patients, recipient CMV seropositivity and CMV reactivation were highly associated with TRB clonality; PTCy diversity was similar to CNI/methotrexate controls.

Based on the germline V gene, the CDR1 and CDR2 sequences are MGHDK and SYGVNS. Cut back by 3 bases and 9 bases, the V and J ends lie 15 bases apart. The CDR3, cysteine through phenylalanine, is 15 amino acids long. Just CDR3 DNA is preserved here, 45 bases in frame from base 1. Genomic DNA was the input for TRB sequencing, which was run either with the immunoSEQ assay at survey resolution or with the hsTCRB kit. The authors' analysis ran thus. The immunoSEQ software handled initial read processing, and the LymphoSeq R package was used for repertoire analyses. Clonality was computed as 1 minus normalized Shannon entropy; Gini coefficient was also calculated for each TRB dataset. To infer phenotypes in unsorted samples, TRB sequences from sorted subsets of the recipient or donor were mapped onto unsorted samples from the same recipient. Drawn from immuneACCESS, this table holds only the in-frame rearrangements with V and J called that TCRdb kept. Clones are partly lost; checked studies trace under half to an unresolved V gene and leave the rest unexplained. The V and J calls and the clone size are those of that table, but D and trimming were determined from the DNA. This sample is represented by 1,900 or so clones; roughly 80% of them were singletons. The ten largest clones capture roughly 19% of the sample.

The sequenced sample was PBMCs, obtained around 280 days after allogeneic stem cell transplant with posttransplant cyclophosphamide. Recombination linked TRBV25-1 to TRBJ1-6; TRBD1 might be the D gene, on 6 matching bases. The TCR comes from a young adult male patient who received an allogeneic stem cell transplant from a related donor, was CMV-positive, and had acute GVHD only. Some T cells present after a transplant may be cells of the graft donor. The CDR3 protein is CASSDPGTWGSPLHF. The DNA reads as follows: TGTGCCAGCAGTGATCCCGGGACATGGGGTTCACCCCTCCACTTT.